The 10 T cell receptor beta chains given below trace back to one sample, sequenced in a study of blood T cell repertoires in COVID-19. Clones were sequenced by immunoSEQ multiplex PCR, and TCRdb holds only the in-frame ones, with some missing. The data hold approximately 41,000 clones, with about 87% observed a single time. The sequencing input was peripheral blood. The receptors were sampled from a woman aged 40 to 49 with acute or convalescent COVID-19.

The chain links TRBV18 to TRBJ2-7; TRBD1 aligns across 8 bases. The CDR3 runs 12 residues. Trimming cost V 6 bases and J 7 bases; bases outside gene matches: 5. Germline V gene data show CDR1 as KGHSH and CDR2 as LQKENI. DNA of the CDR3: TGTGCCAGCTCTATGACAGGGGAGGAGCAGTACTTC. Translating it yields CASSMTGEEQYF.

The chain joins TRBV30 to TRBJ1-2; the match to TRBD1 covers 12 bases. V trimming: 3 bases; J trimming: 2 bases; junction bases outside the gene matches: 13. Germline CDR1 is GTSNPN and CDR2 is SVGIG (reference sequence). The CDR3 has 18 residues. CDR3 DNA: TGTGCCTGGAGAACCTTGGGACAGGGGGCAGAGGGGAACTATGGCTACACCTTC. Amino acids: CAWRTLGQGAEGNYGYTF.

The CDR3: CASSRSGGPPSGELFF. The CDR3 nucleotides read TGTGCCAGCAGCCGAAGCGGGGGCCCCCCGTCCGGGGAGCTGTTTTTT. V is TRBV7-6 and J is TRBJ2-2, with 8 positions matching TRBD2. Germline V gene sequence: CDR1 SGHVS, CDR2 FNYEAQ. The CDR3 totals 16 residues. The J segment lost 6 bases and the V segment lost 5 bases, leaving 11 bases of the junction unmatched.

The genes are TRBV27 and TRBJ2-3; TRBD2 aligns across 9 bases. Germline V lookup: CDR1 MNHEY, CDR2 SMNVEV (reference sequence). J lost 5 bases, V lost 2 bases, and 2 bases had no gene match. The CDR3 extends over 14 amino acids. The DNA of the CDR3 is TGTGCCAGCAGTTTAATAGCGGGAGAAGATACGCAGTATTTT. This sequence encodes CASSLIAGEDTQYF.

This rearrangement joins TRBV6-2 or TRBV6-3 to TRBJ1-2, with D uncertain. The CDR3 length is 16 residues. Per the germline V gene, CDR1 is MNHEY and CDR2 is SVGEGT. The V gene lost 5 bases and the J gene lost 2 bases, with 18 bases spanning the gap. The CDR3 bases are TGTGCCAGCAGTCGAATGAACAACCTGCTGAACTATGGCTACACCTTC. It specifies CASSRMNNLLNYGYTF.

The genes are TRBV27 and TRBJ1-5; 12 bases agree with TRBD1. The CDR3 extends over 18 amino acids. The ends lost 4 bases at V and 0 bases at J; junction bases unmatched: 7. Looked up from germline, CDR1 is MNHEY and CDR2 is SMNVEV (reference sequence). The DNA for the CDR3 is TGTGCCAGCAGTTCCCTCGGGGACAGGGGGCCTAGCAATCAGCCCCAGCATTTT. It encodes CASSSLGDRGPSNQPQHF.

J is TRBJ1-4 and V is TRBV27, with 9 bases identical to TRBD1. The CDR3 runs 19 residues. The germline CDR1 and CDR2 sequences are MNHEY and SMNVEV (reference sequence). V lost 5 bases to trimming and J lost 10 bases; unmatched junction nucleotides: 23. CDR3: CASSQTGTGSFGFHGKLFF. The CDR3 DNA is TGTGCCAGCAGTCAAACCGGGACAGGGTCTTTCGGTTTCCATGGAAAACTGTTTTTT.

The DNA of the CDR3 is TGTGCCAGCAGCCTCGGGATGTCCGGGAGTTTAGGCAATCAGCCCCAGCATTTT. As protein: CASSLGMSGSLGNQPQHF. The chain carries TRBV9 and TRBJ1-5; D not certain. V lost 4 bases to trimming and J lost 2 bases, with 22 bases between them. The CDR3 extends over 18 amino acids. CDR1 is SGDLS, CDR2 YYNGEE, per germline.

This chain joins TRBV11-2 and TRBJ2-1, with TRBD2 matching over 11 bases. This CDR3 is built from 15 residues. With V trimmed by 3 bases and J by 9 bases, 7 bases remained unmatched. CDR1 is SGHAT and CDR2 is FQNNGV in the germline V gene. CDR3 amino acids: CASSFGTSGYGEQFF. The DNA for the CDR3 is TGTGCCAGCAGCTTCGGGACTAGCGGTTACGGTGAGCAGTTCTTC. The full variable domain, in which reference TRBV11-2 and TRBJ2-1 provide the parts outside the CDR3, is EAGVAQSPRYKIIEKRQSVAFWCNPISGHATLYWYQQILGQGPKLLIQFQNNGVVDDSQLPKDRFSAERLKGVDSTLKIQPAKLEDSAVYLCASSFGTSGYGEQFFGPGTRLTVL.

The sample holds a few counts of this clone. The chain uses TRBV2 and TRBJ1-4, with 9 nucleotides matching TRBD1. CDR1 is SNHLY, CDR2 FYNNEI, per germline. The V segment lost 9 bases and the J segment 10 bases; nucleotides outside the gene matches: 9. This CDR3 region has 13 residues. CDR3 sequence: CASAGQGVGKLFF. For the CDR3, the DNA is TGTGCCAGTGCGGGACAGGGAGTAGGAAAACTGTTTTTT. Complete variable domain (other parts from reference TRBV2 and TRBJ1-4): EPEVTQTPSHQVTQMGQEVILRCVPISNHLYFYWYRQILGQKVEFLVSFYNNEISEKSEIFDDQFSVERPDGSNFTLKIRSTKLEDSAMYFCASAGQGVGKLFFGSGTQLSVL.